This T cell receptor (beta chain) appears in the sequencing data of a study of shared clonotypes between healthy human individuals. Regarding the study as a whole: Deeper or shallower sequencing was expected to change how clonotypes are shared among donors.

Splitting of each subset's genomic DNA was done evenly across several immunoSEQ plates. Clones were read by immunoSEQ multiplex PCR, and TCRdb kept only the in-frame ones, dropping some. In the table there are under 600,000 clones, 95% to 98% of which are singletons. Terminally differentiated effector memory CD45RA+ cells were excluded by CCR7 positive selection of CD45RO-negative cells. With respect to this clone: The antigen remains unidentified.

The CDR3 extends over 18 amino acids. Germline-derived CDR1 and CDR2 are SGHRS and YFSETQ. The J segment lost 2 bases and the V segment lost 4 bases, leaving 16 bases of the junction unmatched. Sequencing input: naive CD8+ T cells sorted from blood. The chain employs TRBV5-1 and TRBJ1-2, with TRBD1 identical over 8 bases. The TCR sequence derives from a young man in good health. The CDR3 DNA is TGCGCCAGCAGCCTTAGTGGGACAGGCTCGTATTTAAACTATGGCTACACCTTC. The encoded protein is CASSLSGTGSYLNYGYTF.